The T cell receptor (beta chain) under discussion was sequenced for a study of persistence of HIV-infected CD4 T cells. Background on the study: Donors were ART-treated; their CMV- and Gag-responding CD4+ T cells were isolated.

The stimulus was an HIV-1 Gag 15-mer peptide pool, 0.95 to 1 ug/peptide/mL. CD40L-negative CD69-negative CD45RO-high memory CD4+ T cells were sorted as populations depleted of antigen-responding cells. Sequencing used immunoSEQ version 4 in survey mode. The table came from immunoSEQ multiplex PCR; TCRdb's copy has only in-frame clones and leaves some out. The sample has 36,000 or so clones, 82% seen once. Germline V CDR1 and CDR2: SNHLY, FYNNEI. Trimming removed 4 bases at V and 1 base at J, with 7 bases between. The CDR3 is made up of 13 amino acids. Turning to this clone: Its matching antigen is unknown.

The source of this sequence is an adult with HIV. The donor label of this sample is uncertain. The sample in question was cultured CD4+ T cells from PBMCs, obtained from a patient who received antiretroviral therapy. The V and J genes are TRBV2 and TRBJ1-2, with no clear D. CDR3 residues: CASSAEDNYGYTF. The CDR3 bases are TGTGCCAGCAGTGCCGAGGATAACTATGGCTACACCTTC.